The 10 T cell receptor beta chains below all came from one sample that was sequenced in a study of OX40 agonist ivuxolimab in advanced cancers. Libraries were prepared through the immunoSEQ multiplex PCR assay. In TCRdb, the immuneACCESS table is reduced to in-frame sequences with V and J assigned. These tables do not hold every clone; where another copy was compared, an unresolved V gene accounts for under half, and the others remain unexplained. This sample holds approximately 94,000 clones; around 84% were observed only once. The biggest ten clones account for 1.1% of the sample. Sequences were derived from CD4+ or CD8+ T cells sorted from blood, sampled in a trial of the OX40 agonist ivuxolimab. These receptors were taken from an adult with an advanced solid tumor such as melanoma, head and neck, liver or kidney cancer.

This sequence joins TRBV25-1 and TRBJ2-3; 12 bases align to TRBD2. Losses at the gene ends were 4 bases for V and 2 bases for J; bases not matched to a gene: 10. Looked up from germline, CDR1 is MGHDK and CDR2 is SYGVNS. This CDR3 region has 18 residues. The CDR3 protein is CASSAGLAGPRTTDTQYF. In nucleotides, the CDR3 is TGTGCCAGCAGTGCCGGACTAGCGGGGCCCCGGACCACAGATACGCAGTATTTT.

The chain carries TRBV30 and TRBJ1-2; D is perhaps TRBD1 (6 bases). Trimming shortened V by 3 bases and J by 7 bases, and 12 bases separated the two germline ends. Per germline, CDR1 GTSNPN and CDR2 SVGIG (reference sequence). The CDR3 spans 12 residues. DNA of the CDR3: TGTGCCTGGAGGGAGGGGGTCTCTGGCTACACCTTC. Translation gives CAWREGVSGYTF.

This rearrangement joins TRBV5-5 to TRBJ1-4; D might be TRBD1 (5 bases). The CDR3 extends over 14 amino acids. V was cut by 4 bases and J by 6 bases, with 13 bases left in between. The germline V gene has CDR1 SGHKS and CDR2 YYEKEE (reference sequence). CDR3 DNA: TGTGCCAGCAGCCGTAGAGACAGCGATGAAAAACTGTTTTTT. It yields the protein CASSRRDSDEKLFF.

This sequence joins TRBV18 and TRBJ2-7; 7 bases fit TRBD2. The CDR3 runs to 15 residues. Germline-derived CDR1 and CDR2 are KGHSH and LQKENI. V lost 0 bases and J lost 6; bases outside the gene matches: 8. The CDR3 nucleotides are TGTGCCAGCTCACCACCGACCGGGGGAGGGACCGAGCAGTACTTC. It encodes CASSPPTGGGTEQYF.

The gene calls are TRBV11-2 and TRBJ1-4, with TRBD1 matching 7 bases. CDR3 length: 17 amino acids. V lost 1 base and J lost 3; bases outside the gene matches: 8. Germline V lookup: CDR1 SGHAT, CDR2 FQNNGV. CDR3 in amino acids: CASSLGQGGFANEKLFF. The CDR3 region has the DNA TGTGCCAGCAGCTTAGGACAGGGAGGATTCGCTAATGAAAAACTGTTTTTT.

The V gene is TRBV5-5, the J gene TRBJ2-2; D remains ambiguous. CDR3 length: 17 residues. The V end was cut by 4 bases, the J end by 0 bases, with 16 bases between. CDR1 and CDR2 from the germline V gene are SGHKS and YYEKEE (reference sequence). CDR3 sequence reads: CASSLKVRTSNTGELFF. In DNA form, the CDR3 reads TGTGCCAGCAGCCTTAAAGTCAGGACCTCGAACACCGGGGAGCTGTTTTTT.

This sequence joins TRBV5-1 and TRBJ1-4; 7 positions agree with TRBD1. CDR1 and CDR2 from the germline V gene are SGHRS and YFSETQ. With V trimmed by 3 bases and J by 3 bases, 2 bases remained unmatched. The CDR3 is 14 residues long. In DNA form, the CDR3 reads TGCGCCAGCAGCTCGGGACAGCCTAATGAAAAACTGTTTTTT. Protein: CASSSGQPNEKLFF.

This clone was observed a few times. The gene calls are TRBV20-1 and TRBJ1-1; D unresolved. Per the germline V gene, CDR1 is DFQATT and CDR2 is SNEGSKA (reference sequence). CDR3 size: 10 residues. The ends were cut back, 4 bases at V and 3 bases at J, with 3 bases in the middle. The CDR3 coding sequence is TGCAGTGCTACACACACTGAAGCTTTCTTT. Translating it yields CSATHTEAFF.

In its sample, this clone was seen a few times. The rearrangement uses TRBV4-3 and TRBJ1-2; D uncertain. The CDR3 has 14 amino acids. The germline V and J ends were trimmed by 0 bases and 4 bases, with 9 bases remaining between them. CDR1 and CDR2 from the germline V gene are LGHNA and YSLEER. The CDR3, as DNA: TGCGCCAGCAGCCAAGAGCCGGGGATCTATGGCTACACCTTC. This gives the protein CASSQEPGIYGYTF.

This rearrangement joins TRBV7-2 to TRBJ1-4; D unclear. The CDR3 totals 13 residues. Germline V gene lookup returns CDR1 SGHTA and CDR2 FQGNSA. V was cut by 8 bases and J by 7 bases, with 14 bases left in between. CDR3 coding DNA: TGTGCCAGCTCGTGGAAGGGTGGTGAAAAACTGTTTTTT. Amino acids: CASSWKGGEKLFF. Looking up the rest from reference TRBV7-2 and TRBJ1-4 gives the full variable domain: GAGVSQSPSNKVTEKGKDVELRCDPISGHTALYWYRQSLGQGLEFLIYFQGNSAPDKSGLPSDRFSAERTGGSVSTLTIQRTQQEDSAVYLCASSWKGGEKLFFGSGTQLSVL.